This TCR beta chain was observed in a study of blood T cell repertoires in COVID-19. CDR3 length: 17 residues. Germline V gives CDR1 SGDLS, CDR2 YYNGEE. Trimming at V came to 4 bases and at J to 0 bases, leaving 10 bases not matched to a gene. Measured with immunoSEQ multiplex PCR; TCRdb has only the in-frame clones, and not every one. The sample comprises approximately 54,000 clones, approximately 87% of which are singletons, and 3.5% to 4.5% rests with the top ten. This clone was counted a few times. The specimen was peripheral blood. The clonotype comes from a man aged 50-60 years with acute or convalescent COVID-19. The rearrangement joins TRBV9 to TRBJ2-1; 7 bases agree with TRBD2. CDR3 DNA: TGTGCCAGCAGCCTCCGTAGGGGAGGGAACTCCTACAATGAGCAGTTCTTC. Its translation: CASSLRRGGNSYNEQFF.